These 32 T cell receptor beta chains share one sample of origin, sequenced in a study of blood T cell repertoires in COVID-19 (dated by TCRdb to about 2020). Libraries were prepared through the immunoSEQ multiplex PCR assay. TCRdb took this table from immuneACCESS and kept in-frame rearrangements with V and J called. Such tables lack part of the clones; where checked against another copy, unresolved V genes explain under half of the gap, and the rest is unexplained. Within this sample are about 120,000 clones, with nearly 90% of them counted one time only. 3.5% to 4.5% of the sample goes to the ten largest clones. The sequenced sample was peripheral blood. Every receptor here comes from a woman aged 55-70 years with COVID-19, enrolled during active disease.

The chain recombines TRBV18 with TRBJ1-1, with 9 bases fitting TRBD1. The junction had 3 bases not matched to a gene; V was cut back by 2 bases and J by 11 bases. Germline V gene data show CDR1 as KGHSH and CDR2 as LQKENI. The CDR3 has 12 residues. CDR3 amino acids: CASSPGTGHAFF. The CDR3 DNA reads TGTGCCAGCTCACCAGGGACAGGGCATGCTTTCTTT.

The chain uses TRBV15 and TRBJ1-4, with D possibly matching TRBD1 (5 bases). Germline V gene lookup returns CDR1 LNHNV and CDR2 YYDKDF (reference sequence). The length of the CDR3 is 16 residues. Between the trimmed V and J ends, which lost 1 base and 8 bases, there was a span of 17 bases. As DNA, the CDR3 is TGTGCCACCAGCAGAGTGGGGAGGGACGAGGAGGAAAAACTGTTTTTT. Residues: CATSRVGRDEEEKLFF. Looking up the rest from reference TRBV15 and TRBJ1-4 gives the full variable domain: DAMVIQNPRYQVTQFGKPVTLSCSQTLNHNVMYWYQQKSSQAPKLLFHYYDKDFNNEADTPDNFQSRRPNTSFCFLDIRSPGLGDTAMYLCATSRVGRDEEEKLFFGSGTQLSVL.

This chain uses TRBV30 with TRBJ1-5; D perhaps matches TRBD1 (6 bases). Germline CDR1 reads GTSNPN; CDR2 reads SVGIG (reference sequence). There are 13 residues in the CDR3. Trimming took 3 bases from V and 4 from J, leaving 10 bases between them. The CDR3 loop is CAWRGTSNQPQHF. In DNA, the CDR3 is TGTGCCTGGAGGGGGACATCTAATCAGCCCCAGCATTTT.

CDR3 nucleotides: TGCGCCAGCAGAGCGACAGGTAATGAGCAGTTCTTC. Translating gives CASRATGNEQFF. V usage is TRBV4-3 and J usage is TRBJ2-1, with D possibly matching TRBD1 (6 bases). Trimming left V 6 bases short and J 7 bases short, with 10 bases between. The length of the CDR3 is 12 residues. In germline, CDR1 is LGHNA, CDR2 YSLEER.

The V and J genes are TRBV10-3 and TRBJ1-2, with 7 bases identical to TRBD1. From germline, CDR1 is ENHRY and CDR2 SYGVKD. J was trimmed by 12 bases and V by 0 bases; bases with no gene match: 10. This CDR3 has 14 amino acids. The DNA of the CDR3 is TGTGCCATCAGTGAGTCGTCGGAGACAGGGTTTCACACCTTC. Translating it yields CAISESSETGFHTF.

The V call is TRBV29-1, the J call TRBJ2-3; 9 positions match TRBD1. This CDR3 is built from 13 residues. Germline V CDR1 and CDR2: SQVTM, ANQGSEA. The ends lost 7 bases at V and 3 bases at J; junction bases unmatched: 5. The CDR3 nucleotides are TGCAGCGCCGGGGACAGGGTAACAGATACGCAGTATTTT. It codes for CSAGDRVTDTQYF.

The CDR3 DNA is TGTGCCAGTAGTATGAACAGGGAGCTCACAGATACGCAGTATTTT. Its protein is CASSMNRELTDTQYF. The chain couples TRBV19 to TRBJ2-3; a weak D match, TRBD1 (6 bases). Trimming left V 3 bases short and J 2 bases short, with 12 bases between. The CDR3 runs 15 residues. The germline V gene has CDR1 LNHDA and CDR2 SQIVND (reference sequence).

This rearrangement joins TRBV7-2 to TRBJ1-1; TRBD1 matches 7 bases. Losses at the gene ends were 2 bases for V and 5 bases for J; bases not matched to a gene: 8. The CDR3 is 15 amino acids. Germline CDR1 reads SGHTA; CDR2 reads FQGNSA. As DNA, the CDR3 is TGTGCCAGCAGCTTAAAGGCAGGGGGTTCGACTGAAGCTTTCTTT. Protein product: CASSLKAGGSTEAFF.

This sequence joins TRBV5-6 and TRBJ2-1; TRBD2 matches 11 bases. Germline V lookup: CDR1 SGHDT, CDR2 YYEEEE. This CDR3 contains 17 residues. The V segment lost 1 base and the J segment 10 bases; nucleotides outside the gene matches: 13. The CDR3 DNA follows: TGTGCCAGCAGCTTGAAGCCTAGCGGGGGGACCTCGCGGGAGCAGTTCTTC. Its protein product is CASSLKPSGGTSREQFF.

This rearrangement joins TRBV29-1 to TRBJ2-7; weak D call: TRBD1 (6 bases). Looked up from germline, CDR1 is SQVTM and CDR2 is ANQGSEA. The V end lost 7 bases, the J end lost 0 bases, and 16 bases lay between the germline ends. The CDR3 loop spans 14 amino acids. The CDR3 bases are TGCAGCGCCCTCTACACAGGGCGCTCCTACGAGCAGTACTTC. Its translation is CSALYTGRSYEQYF.

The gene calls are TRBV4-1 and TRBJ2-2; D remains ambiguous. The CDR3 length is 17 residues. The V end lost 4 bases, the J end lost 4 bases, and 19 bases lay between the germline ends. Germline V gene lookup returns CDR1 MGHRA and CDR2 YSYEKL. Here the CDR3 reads CASSPYAVATTTGELFF. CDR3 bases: TGCGCCAGCAGCCCTTACGCGGTAGCCACAACCACCGGGGAGCTGTTTTTT.

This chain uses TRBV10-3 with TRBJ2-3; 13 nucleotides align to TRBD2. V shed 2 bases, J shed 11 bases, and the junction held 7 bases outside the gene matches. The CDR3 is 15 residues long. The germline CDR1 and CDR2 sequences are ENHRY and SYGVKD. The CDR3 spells CAISEDGLAGVQQYF. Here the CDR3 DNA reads TGTGCCATCAGTGAGGATGGACTAGCGGGGGTTCAGCAGTATTTT.

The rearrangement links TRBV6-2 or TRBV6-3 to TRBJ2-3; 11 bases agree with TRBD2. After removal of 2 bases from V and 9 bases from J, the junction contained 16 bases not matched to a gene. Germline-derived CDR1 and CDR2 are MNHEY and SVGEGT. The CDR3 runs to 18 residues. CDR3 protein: CASSYRSRLAGTGETQYF. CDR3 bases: TGTGCCAGCAGTTACCGGTCGCGACTAGCGGGGACCGGGGAGACGCAGTATTTT.

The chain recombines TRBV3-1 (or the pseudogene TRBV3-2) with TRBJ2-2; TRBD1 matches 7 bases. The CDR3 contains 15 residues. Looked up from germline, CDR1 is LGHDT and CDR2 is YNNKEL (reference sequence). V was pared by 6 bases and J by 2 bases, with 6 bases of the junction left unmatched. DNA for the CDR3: TGTGCCAGCAGAAGGACAGGCAGCAACACCGGGGAGCTGTTTTTT. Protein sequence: CASRRTGSNTGELFF.

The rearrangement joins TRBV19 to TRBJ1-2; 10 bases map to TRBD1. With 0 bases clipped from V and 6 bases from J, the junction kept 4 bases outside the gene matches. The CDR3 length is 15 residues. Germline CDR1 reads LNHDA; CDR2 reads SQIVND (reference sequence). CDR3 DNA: TGTGCCAGTAGTATAGACAGTGACAGGGGGCATGGCTACACCTTC. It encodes CASSIDSDRGHGYTF.

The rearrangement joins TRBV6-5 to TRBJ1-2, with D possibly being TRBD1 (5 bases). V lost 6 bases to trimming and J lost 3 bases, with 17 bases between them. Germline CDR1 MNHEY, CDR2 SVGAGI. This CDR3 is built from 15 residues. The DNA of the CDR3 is TGTGCCAGCAGATCACCCTCCAGGGAGGACTATGGCTACACCTTC. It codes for CASRSPSREDYGYTF.

The CDR3 protein is CAISESGTGTQPQHF. The CDR3 coding sequence is TGTGCCATCAGTGAGTCTGGGACAGGGACCCAGCCCCAGCATTTT. V and J are TRBV10-3 and TRBJ1-5; 9 bases are shared with TRBD1. This CDR3 comprises 15 residues. CDR1 ENHRY and CDR2 SYGVKD come from the germline V gene. V gave up 0 bases and J gave up 7 bases; unmatched junction bases: 4.

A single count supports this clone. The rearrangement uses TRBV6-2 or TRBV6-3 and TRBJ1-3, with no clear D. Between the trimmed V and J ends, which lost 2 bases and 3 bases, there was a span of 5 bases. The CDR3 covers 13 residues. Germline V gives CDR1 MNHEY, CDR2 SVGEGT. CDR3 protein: CASSYTDGNTIYF. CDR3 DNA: TGTGCCAGCAGTTACACAGATGGAAACACCATATATTTT.

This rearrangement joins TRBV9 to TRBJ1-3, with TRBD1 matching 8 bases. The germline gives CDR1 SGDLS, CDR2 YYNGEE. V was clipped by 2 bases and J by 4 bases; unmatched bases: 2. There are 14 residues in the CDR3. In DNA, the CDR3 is TGTGCCAGCAGCGTCGGGACAGGCGGAAACACCATATATTTT. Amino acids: CASSVGTGGNTIYF.

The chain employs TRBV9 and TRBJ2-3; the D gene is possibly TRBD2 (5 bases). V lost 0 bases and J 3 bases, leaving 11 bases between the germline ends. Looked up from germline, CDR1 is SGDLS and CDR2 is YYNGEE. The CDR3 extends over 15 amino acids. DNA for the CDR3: TGTGCCAGCAGCGTAGTGGAGGACGTGACAGATACGCAGTATTTT. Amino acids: CASSVVEDVTDTQYF.

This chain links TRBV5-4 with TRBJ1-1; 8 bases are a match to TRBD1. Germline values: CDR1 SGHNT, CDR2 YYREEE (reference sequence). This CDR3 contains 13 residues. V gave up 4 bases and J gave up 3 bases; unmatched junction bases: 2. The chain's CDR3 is CASSLTGDTEAFF. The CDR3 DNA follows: TGTGCCAGCAGCCTGACAGGGGACACTGAAGCTTTCTTT.

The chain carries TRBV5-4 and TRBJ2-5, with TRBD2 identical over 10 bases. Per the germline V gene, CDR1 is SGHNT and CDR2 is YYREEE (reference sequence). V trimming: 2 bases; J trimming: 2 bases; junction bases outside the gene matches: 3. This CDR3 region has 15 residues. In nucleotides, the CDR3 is TGTGCCAGCAGCTTAAGGACTAGCGGTCAAGAGACCCAGTACTTC. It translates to CASSLRTSGQETQYF.

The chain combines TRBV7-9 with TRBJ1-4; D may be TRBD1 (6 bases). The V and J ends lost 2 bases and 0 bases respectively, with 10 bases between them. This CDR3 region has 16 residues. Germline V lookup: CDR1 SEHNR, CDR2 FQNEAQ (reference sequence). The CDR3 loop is CASSLRQVATNEKLFF. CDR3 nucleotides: TGTGCCAGCAGCTTAAGACAGGTTGCAACTAATGAAAAACTGTTTTTT.

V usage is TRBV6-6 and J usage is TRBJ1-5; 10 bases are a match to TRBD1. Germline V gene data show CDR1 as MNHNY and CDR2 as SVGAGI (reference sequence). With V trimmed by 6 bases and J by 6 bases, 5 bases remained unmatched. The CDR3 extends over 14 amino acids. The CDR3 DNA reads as TGTGCCAGCAGGCGGGACAGGGGCAGTCAGCCCCAGCATTTT. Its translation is CASRRDRGSQPQHF.

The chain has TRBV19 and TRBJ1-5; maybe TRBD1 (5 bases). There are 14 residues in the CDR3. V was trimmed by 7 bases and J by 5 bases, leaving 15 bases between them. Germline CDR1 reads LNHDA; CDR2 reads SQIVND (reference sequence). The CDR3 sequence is CASIGAGIYQPQHF. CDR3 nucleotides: TGTGCCAGTATTGGGGCAGGAATATATCAGCCCCAGCATTTT.

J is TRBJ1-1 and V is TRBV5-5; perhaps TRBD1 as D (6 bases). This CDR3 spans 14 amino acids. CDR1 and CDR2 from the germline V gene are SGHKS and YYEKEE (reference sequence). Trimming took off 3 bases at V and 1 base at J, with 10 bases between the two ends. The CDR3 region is CASSSGTSNTEAFF. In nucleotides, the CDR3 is TGTGCCAGCAGCTCCGGGACATCGAACACTGAAGCTTTCTTT.

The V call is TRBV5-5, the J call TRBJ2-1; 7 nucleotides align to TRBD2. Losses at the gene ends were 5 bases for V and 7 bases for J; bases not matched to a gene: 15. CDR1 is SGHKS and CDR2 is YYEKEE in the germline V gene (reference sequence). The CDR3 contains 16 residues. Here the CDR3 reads CASSTSGVAGRNEQFF. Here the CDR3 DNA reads TGTGCCAGCAGTACAAGCGGGGTCGCCGGGAGAAATGAGCAGTTCTTC.

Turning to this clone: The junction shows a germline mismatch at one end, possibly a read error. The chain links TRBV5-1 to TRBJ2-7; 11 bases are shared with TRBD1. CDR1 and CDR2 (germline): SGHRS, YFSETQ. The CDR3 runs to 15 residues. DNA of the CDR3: TGCGCCAGCAGCTTGGATGGACAGGGGGCCTATGAGCAGTACTTC. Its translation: CASSLDGQGAYEQYF.

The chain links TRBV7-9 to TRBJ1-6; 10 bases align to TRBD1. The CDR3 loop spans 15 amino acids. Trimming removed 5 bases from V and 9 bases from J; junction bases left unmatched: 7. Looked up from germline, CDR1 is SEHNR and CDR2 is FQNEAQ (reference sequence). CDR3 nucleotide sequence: TGTGCCAGCAGCAGACCGGGACAGGGGACTTCACCCCTCCACTTT. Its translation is CASSRPGQGTSPLHF.

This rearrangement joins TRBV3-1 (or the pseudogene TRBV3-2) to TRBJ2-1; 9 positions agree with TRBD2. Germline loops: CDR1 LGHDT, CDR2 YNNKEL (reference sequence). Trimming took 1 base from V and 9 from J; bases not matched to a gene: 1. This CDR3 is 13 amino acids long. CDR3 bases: TGTGCCAGCAGCCAAGGGACTAGCGTTGAGCAGTTCTTC. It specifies CASSQGTSVEQFF.

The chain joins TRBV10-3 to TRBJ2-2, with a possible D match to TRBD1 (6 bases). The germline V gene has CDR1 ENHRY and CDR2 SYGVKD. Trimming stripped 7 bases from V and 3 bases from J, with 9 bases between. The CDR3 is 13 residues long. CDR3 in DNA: TGTGCCATCACAGGGGTGGACACCGGGGAGCTGTTTTTT. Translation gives CAITGVDTGELFF.

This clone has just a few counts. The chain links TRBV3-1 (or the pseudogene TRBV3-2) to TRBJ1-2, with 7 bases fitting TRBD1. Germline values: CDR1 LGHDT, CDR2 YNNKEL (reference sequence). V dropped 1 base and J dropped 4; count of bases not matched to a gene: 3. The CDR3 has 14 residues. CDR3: CASSQAHRGYGYTF. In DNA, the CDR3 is TGTGCCAGCAGCCAAGCCCACAGGGGCTATGGCTACACCTTC.